The 10 T cell receptor beta chains below all came from one sample that was sequenced in a study of cytomegalovirus exposure and HLA in healthy donors. Both 60 Vbeta primers and 13 Jbeta primers went into the PCR. Sequencing was performed with immunoSEQ multiplex PCR; in TCRdb, only in-frame clones are kept and a portion is missing. The sample holds under 200,000 clones, approximately 73% seen once. Sequencing was done on a sample of PBMCs. Receptors were obtained from a man in his fifties or sixties in good health and CMV-seronegative.

The CDR3 reads CASSLSTGDGEAFF. DNA of the CDR3: TGTGCCAGCTCATTAAGCACCGGGGATGGTGAAGCTTTCTTT. The chain uses TRBV18 and TRBJ1-1; unclear D gene. Germline CDR1 is KGHSH and CDR2 is LQKENI. This CDR3 is 14 amino acids long. Deletions cut 5 bases from V and 7 bases from J, with 17 bases between. The variable domain in full, with the rest retrieved from reference TRBV18 and TRBJ1-1, is NAGVMQNPRHLVRRRGQEARLRCSPMKGHSHVYWYRQLPEEGLKFMVYLQKENIIDESGMPKERFSAEFPKEGPSILRIQQVVRGDSAAYFCASSLSTGDGEAFFGQGTRLTVV.

The rearrangement links TRBV2 to TRBJ2-5; 8 bases are a match to TRBD1. Gene TRBJ2-7 matches the end of the DNA better, so the J call may be wrong. The CDR3 extends over 12 amino acids. The germline CDR1 and CDR2 sequences are SNHLY and FYNNEI. This chain's CDR3 is CASLDRGYEQYF. CDR3 bases: TGTGCCAGCCTCGACAGGGGTTACGAGCAGTACTTC.

The chain links TRBV27 to TRBJ1-2; a weak D match, TRBD1 (5 bases). The length of the CDR3 is 13 residues. Trimming pared 6 bases from V and 5 bases from J, leaving 13 bases between. CDR1 is MNHEY, CDR2 SMNVEV, per germline (reference sequence). CDR3: CASSERGGYGYTF. CDR3 sequence (DNA): TGTGCCAGCAGCGAAAGGGGTGGGTATGGCTACACCTTC.

The CDR3 DNA reads TGTGCCAGCAGTGGCCTGATCAGGGGAACTGAAGCTTTCTTT. Protein product: CASSGLIRGTEAFF. The chain combines TRBV2 with TRBJ1-1, with D possibly being TRBD1 (6 bases). Germline V gene lookup returns CDR1 SNHLY and CDR2 FYNNEI. Trimming removed 4 bases from V and 5 bases from J, with 14 bases in between. The CDR3 sequence is 14 residues long.

This CDR3 is CASSSTGGRDGYTF. The CDR3 DNA reads as TGTGCCAGCAGTTCGACAGGGGGGAGAGATGGCTACACCTTC. The chain has TRBV27 and TRBJ1-2, with 9 nucleotides matching TRBD1. V shed 4 bases, J shed 6 bases, and the junction held 6 bases outside the gene matches. CDR1 and CDR2 (germline): MNHEY, SMNVEV (reference sequence). This CDR3 has 14 amino acids.

The DNA for the CDR3 is TGTGCCAGCAGTTACCGACAGGGTCAAAATCAGCCCCAGCATTTT. The encoded protein is CASSYRQGQNQPQHF. The chain employs TRBV6-6 and TRBJ1-5; 7 bases line up with TRBD1. This CDR3 is 15 amino acids long. Germline CDR1 is MNHNY and CDR2 is SVGAGI (reference sequence). V was pared by 2 bases and J by 4 bases, with 5 bases of the junction left unmatched.

The chain has TRBV6-7 and TRBJ1-1; D gene ambiguous. TRBV6-7 is an open reading frame, and its role is uncertain. The CDR3 totals 15 residues. The V gene lost 6 bases and the J gene lost 1 base, with 15 bases spanning the gap. CDR3 loop: CASSPRPGWNTEAFF. CDR3 coding DNA: TGTGCCAGCAGCCCCCGACCGGGTTGGAACACTGAAGCTTTCTTT.

This chain joins TRBV19 and TRBJ1-5, with D uncertain. The germline V gene encodes CDR1 LNHDA and CDR2 SQIVND (reference sequence). Trimming pared 3 bases from V and 2 bases from J, leaving 11 bases between. This CDR3 is 15 amino acids long. The CDR3 DNA reads TGTGCCAGTAGTATTTCGGGGAAGGGCAATCAGCCCCAGCATTTT. Its translation: CASSISGKGNQPQHF.

The chain recombines TRBV7-9 with TRBJ1-2, with TRBD1 as a possible D gene (6 bases). The V and J ends lost 2 bases and 3 bases respectively, with 10 bases between them. The germline V gene has CDR1 SEHNR and CDR2 FQNEAQ (reference sequence). This CDR3 comprises 14 residues. The DNA of the CDR3 is TGTGCCAGCAGCTTAACAGGGAGAGACTATGGCTACACCTTC. This encodes CASSLTGRDYGYTF.

This rearrangement joins TRBV7-9 to TRBJ1-2; 9 bases are shared with TRBD1. The CDR3 runs to 15 residues. Per the germline V gene, CDR1 is SEHNR and CDR2 is FQNEAQ (reference sequence). Trimming cost V 5 bases and J 5 bases; bases outside gene matches: 9. CDR3 in DNA: TGTGCCAGCAGCCCGGCGGGACAGGGCGTATATGGCTACACCTTC. Amino acids: CASSPAGQGVYGYTF.